The source of this TCR beta chain is a study of beta chain features in type 1 diabetes. Overall study context: Healthy donors resembled patients in age, gender and cell yields. Findings and limits, study-wide: Relative to healthy donors, patients appeared to have naive, central memory and Treg TCRB repertoires that were more similar. With patients and controls alike, PCR might favor shorter templates to an equal degree. Junctions at VDJ sites from type 1 diabetes patients had fewer insertions and more deletions. Researchers report that Type 1 diabetes patients had moderately but significantly shorter TCRB CDR3s across all four CD4+ subsets.

In the case of this clone: Its antigen is not identified.

TCRB transcripts that were expressed got sequenced, as all of the isolated RNA had been reverse transcribed. TCRdb's table, derived via immunoSEQ multiplex PCR, lists solely in-frame clones and lacks some. The table records tens of thousands of clones, 55% to 70% of them present only once. The CDR3 is made up of 18 amino acids. Germline V gene data show CDR1 as KGHSH and CDR2 as LQKENI. V was shortened by 6 bases and J by 4 bases, with 25 bases between the two germline ends. Sequencing was done on a sample of stem cell memory CD4+ T cells from blood. The TCR sequence derives from a woman between 40 and 50 years old with type 1 diabetes. The chain recombines TRBV18 with TRBJ1-3; TRBD1 is a possible D gene (5 bases). CDR3 sequence reads: CASSQNVQPGLLGNTIYF. The CDR3 bases are TGTGCCAGCTCCCAAAATGTCCAACCAGGGCTTTTGGGAAACACCATATATTTT.